The present entry profiles one T cell receptor (beta chain) with its context. Its antigen is not identified. Measured with immunoSEQ multiplex PCR; TCRdb has only the in-frame clones, and not every one. This table has 150,000 or so clones, approximately 92% appearing once. This specimen belongs to a study of cytomegalovirus exposure and HLA in healthy donors. The germline CDR1 and CDR2 sequences are LNHDA and SQIVND (reference sequence). Unmatched junction bases numbered 14, after V lost 8 bases and J lost 8 bases. The CDR3 has 14 residues. General study points: Cytomegalovirus-associated TCR beta chains were listed, numbering under 200.

The V and J genes are TRBV19 and TRBJ1-2, with 7 bases fitting TRBD1. This TCR derives from a woman younger than 35 in good health and CMV-seronegative. Sequenced input: PBMCs. CDR3 region: CASVIGTDSTGYTF. The CDR3 nucleotides read TGTGCCAGTGTCATTGGGACAGACTCTACGGGCTACACCTTC.